The clone carrying this T cell receptor beta chain was observed a single time. Clones were sequenced by immunoSEQ multiplex PCR, and TCRdb holds only the in-frame ones, with some missing. The table shows hundreds of thousands of clones, with 85% occurring only once. J was trimmed by 7 bases and V by 6 bases; bases with no gene match: 35. The CDR3 spans 22 residues. The germline V gene has CDR1 SQVTM and CDR2 ANQGSEA. These data originate in a study of blood T cell repertoires in COVID-19. Study as a whole: Both acute and convalescent COVID-19 samples were obtained from the United States, Italy and Spain. T cells, B-cell-depleted T cells, or PBMCs supplied cDNA or gDNA.

Sequencing was done on a sample of peripheral blood. The clonotype originates from a woman aged 50 to 60 with active or convalescent COVID-19. This chain connects TRBV29-1 to TRBJ1-4, with 7 bases aligning to TRBD1. This CDR3 is CSVDDRDPPSANENGVGEKLFF. CDR3 nucleotide sequence: TGCAGCGTCGACGACAGGGACCCACCCTCCGCCAATGAAAATGGCGTCGGTGAAAAACTGTTTTTT. Filled out from reference TRBV29-1 and TRBJ1-4, the complete variable domain reads SAVISQKPSRDICQRGTSLTIQCQVDSQVTMMFWYRQQPGQSLTLIATANQGSEATYESGFVIDKFPISRPNLTFSTLTVSNMSPEDSSIYLCSVDDRDPPSANENGVGEKLFFGSGTQLSVL.